The 32 T cell receptor beta chains given below trace back to one sample, sequenced in a study of CD8+ T cells in alopecia areata. The treatment here: oral pan-JAK inhibitor, 5-10 mg twice daily. Extraction and reverse transcription of RNA yielded cDNA as the sequencing template. Sequencing used immunoSEQ multiplex PCR; TCRdb keeps in-frame clones, though not all of them. The sample yields over 100,000 clones, 50% to 55% seen once. Sequenced here: CD4+ T cells sorted from blood, sampled at week 4, from a patient treated with tofacitinib. Receptor source: a human donor with alopecia areata.

This clone was counted between two and nine times. The genes are TRBV7-3 and TRBJ2-3, with D unclear. Trimming stripped 4 bases from V and 6 bases from J, with 8 bases between. This CDR3 has 12 residues. Germline V gives CDR1 SGHTA, CDR2 FQGTGA. The DNA of the CDR3 is TGTGCCAGCAGCTCTTACAGTGATACGCAGTATTTT. Its protein product is CASSSYSDTQYF.

This clone was picked up a small number of times. J is TRBJ1-2 and V is TRBV18; D ambiguous. V was pared by 10 bases and J by 3 bases, with 15 bases between. The CDR3 sequence is 13 residues long. The germline V gene encodes CDR1 KGHSH and CDR2 LQKENI. CDR3 sequence: CATTYRTDYGYTF. CDR3 nucleotides: TGTGCCACCACATACCGGACGGACTATGGCTACACCTTC.

The genes are TRBV16 and TRBJ1-4; D is unclear. Trimming cost V 4 bases and J 3 bases, with 9 bases left between them. Germline CDR1 KGHSY, CDR2 FQNENV. CDR3 length: 14 residues. The CDR3 DNA reads as TGTGCCAGCAGCCGTAAAGGCTCTAATGAAAAACTGTTTTTT. Translating it yields CASSRKGSNEKLFF.

Many counts were recorded for this clone. The V call is TRBV7-2, the J call TRBJ1-5, with D maybe TRBD1 (6 bases). V was cut by 1 base and J by 3 bases, with 10 bases left in between. The length of the CDR3 is 15 residues. The germline V gene encodes CDR1 SGHTA and CDR2 FQGNSA. This CDR3 is CASSLGGHLNQPQHF. The DNA for the CDR3 is TGTGCCAGCAGCTTAGGGGGACACCTCAATCAGCCCCAGCATTTT.

The chain links TRBV29-1 to TRBJ1-1; TRBD1 is a possible D gene (6 bases). Trimming removed 4 bases at V and 4 bases at J, with 7 bases between. Germline loops: CDR1 SQVTM, CDR2 ANQGSEA. The CDR3 spans 11 residues. CDR3 region: CSVGQATEAFF. CDR3 sequence (DNA): TGCAGCGTTGGACAGGCCACTGAAGCTTTCTTT.

The chain links TRBV29-1 to TRBJ2-6, with 8 bases lining up with TRBD1. Germline assignment: CDR1 SQVTM and CDR2 ANQGSEA. Trimming took 6 bases from V and 0 from J; bases not matched to a gene: 7. The CDR3 is 16 amino acids. The chain's CDR3 is CSVIGQGHSGANVLTF. The CDR3 DNA is TGCAGCGTAATCGGACAGGGCCACTCTGGGGCCAACGTCCTGACTTTC. Using reference TRBV29-1 and TRBJ2-6 for the parts outside the CDR3, the full variable domain is SAVISQKPSRDICQRGTSLTIQCQVDSQVTMMFWYRQQPGQSLTLIATANQGSEATYESGFVIDKFPISRPNLTFSTLTVSNMSPEDSSIYLCSVIGQGHSGANVLTFGAGSRLTVL.

The chain has TRBV2 and TRBJ2-3, with 7 bases matching TRBD1. Trimming removed 11 bases from V and 2 bases from J; junction bases left unmatched: 13. Germline V gene data show CDR1 as SNHLY and CDR2 as FYNNEI. This CDR3 has 15 amino acids. Written as DNA, the CDR3 is TGTGCCGACACGGAAGGGGGCTACGCCACAGATACGCAGTATTTT. This translates into CADTEGGYATDTQYF.

The chain recombines TRBV29-1 with TRBJ2-5, with 9 bases fitting TRBD1. The J call may be wrong; the DNA end is better matched by TRBJ2-7. The CDR3 totals 14 residues. Germline V gene lookup returns CDR1 SQVTM and CDR2 ANQGSEA. The CDR3 DNA is TGCAGCGTTCTGGGGGGACAGGGAACCTACGAGCAGTACTTC. Translation gives CSVLGGQGTYEQYF.

The chain combines TRBV4-1 with TRBJ1-5; D remains ambiguous. Per the germline V gene, CDR1 is MGHRA and CDR2 is YSYEKL. Trimming removed 0 bases from V and 5 bases from J, with 8 bases in between. The CDR3 loop spans 14 amino acids. This CDR3 reads CASSQEGWDQPQHF. The CDR3 DNA reads as TGCGCCAGCAGCCAAGAGGGTTGGGATCAGCCCCAGCATTTT.

The chain employs TRBV30 and TRBJ1-1; the D gene is possibly TRBD1 (6 bases). The length of the CDR3 is 13 residues. The V end lost 4 bases, the J end lost 2 bases, and 11 bases lay between the germline ends. In germline, CDR1 is GTSNPN, CDR2 SVGIG (reference sequence). The chain's CDR3 is CAWNGQTNTEAFF. The CDR3 coding sequence is TGTGCCTGGAATGGACAGACAAACACTGAAGCTTTCTTT.

The chain has TRBV9 and TRBJ2-1; possible D gene TRBD2, 5 bases. The germline V gene has CDR1 SGDLS and CDR2 YYNGEE. Between the trimmed V and J ends, which lost 7 bases and 0 bases, there was a span of 8 bases. This CDR3 comprises 13 residues. The CDR3 loop is CASGGSSYNEQFF. The CDR3 nucleotides are TGTGCCAGCGGAGGTAGCTCCTACAATGAGCAGTTCTTC.

V is TRBV9 and J is TRBJ2-3, with no clear D. Trimming took off 0 bases at V and 3 bases at J, with 5 bases between the two ends. This CDR3 has 13 residues. The germline V gene encodes CDR1 SGDLS and CDR2 YYNGEE. The CDR3 region is CASSVATTDTQYF. The DNA for the CDR3 is TGTGCCAGCAGCGTAGCTACGACAGATACGCAGTATTTT.

This clone was picked up a small number of times. The chain is built from TRBV29-1 and TRBJ2-5; D assignment may be TRBD1 or TRBD2 (6 bases each). This CDR3 comprises 15 residues. Germline loops: CDR1 SQVTM, CDR2 ANQGSEA. V gave up 4 bases and J gave up 5 bases, with 20 bases separating them. Here the CDR3 reads CSVAGTGATRETQYF. The CDR3 DNA reads as TGCAGCGTTGCTGGCACGGGGGCAACTAGGGAGACCCAGTACTTC.

This clone was picked up a small number of times. The CDR3 region is CATSRDISYEQYF. The DNA for the CDR3 is TGTGCCACCAGCAGAGACATTTCCTACGAGCAGTACTTC. V gene TRBV15 combines with J gene TRBJ2-7; no clear D. There are 13 residues in the CDR3. The germline V and J ends were trimmed by 0 bases and 1 base, with 4 bases remaining between them. Per germline, CDR1 LNHNV and CDR2 YYDKDF (reference sequence).

To note about this clone: This sample also contains other DNA sequences that code for the same CDR3. The genes are TRBV19 and TRBJ1-1; D not resolved. Looked up from germline, CDR1 is LNHDA and CDR2 is SQIVND (reference sequence). The CDR3 length is 11 residues. Trimming removed 4 bases from V and 5 bases from J, with 5 bases in between. The CDR3 DNA follows: TGTGCCAGTAGTAAACTTACTGAAGCTTTCTTT. This codes for CASSKLTEAFF.

V gene TRBV7-6 combines with J gene TRBJ2-7, with 7 positions matching TRBD2. V lost 5 bases, J lost 3 bases, and 10 bases stayed unmatched. This CDR3 has 15 amino acids. CDR1 is SGHVS and CDR2 is FNYEAQ in the germline V gene. This chain's CDR3 is CASSQYTSSGYEQYF. CDR3 nucleotides: TGTGCCAGCAGCCAATATACTTCTAGCGGCTACGAGCAGTACTTC.

Turning to this clone: The identical CDR3 is also encoded by other nucleotide sequences in the sample. This sequence joins TRBV30 and TRBJ2-5; D is unclear. Germline lookup yields CDR1 GTSNPN and CDR2 SVGIG (reference sequence). Between the trimmed V and J ends, which lost 0 bases and 5 bases, there was a span of 7 bases. CDR3 size: 12 residues. The CDR3 is CAWSVPLETQYF. CDR3 DNA sequence: TGTGCCTGGAGTGTACCTCTGGAGACCCAGTACTTC.

The CDR3 bases are TGTGCCAGCTCACTCACAGGGGAAGCTTTCTTT. Translating it yields CASSLTGEAFF. This chain links TRBV18 with TRBJ1-1; weak D call: TRBD1 (6 bases). V gave up 4 bases and J gave up 8 bases, with 8 bases separating them. The CDR3 contains 11 residues. The germline V gene encodes CDR1 KGHSH and CDR2 LQKENI. Variable domain in full (rest from reference TRBV18 and TRBJ1-1): NAGVMQNPRHLVRRRGQEARLRCSPMKGHSHVYWYRQLPEEGLKFMVYLQKENIIDESGMPKERFSAEFPKEGPSILRIQQVVRGDSAAYFCASSLTGEAFFGQGTRLTVV.

The chain has TRBV2 and TRBJ2-3; no reliable D call. There are 13 residues in the CDR3. Trimming cost V 4 bases and J 9 bases, with 14 bases left between them. Germline CDR1 reads SNHLY; CDR2 reads FYNNEI. In nucleotides, the CDR3 is TGTGCCAGCAGTGTTCGGGCCGAGAGCACGCAGTATTTT. Translating gives CASSVRAESTQYF. The variable domain in full, with the rest retrieved from reference TRBV2 and TRBJ2-3, is EPEVTQTPSHQVTQMGQEVILRCVPISNHLYFYWYRQILGQKVEFLVSFYNNEISEKSEIFDDQFSVERPDGSNFTLKIRSTKLEDSAMYFCASSVRAESTQYFGPGTRLTVL.

This sequence joins TRBV6-1 and TRBJ2-3, with TRBD2 matching 12 bases. CDR1 MNHNS and CDR2 SASEGT come from the germline V gene. J was trimmed by 3 bases and V by 6 bases; bases with no gene match: 4. This CDR3 comprises 15 residues. The CDR3 loop is CASRVLAGGTDTQYF. The CDR3 DNA is TGTGCCAGCAGAGTACTAGCGGGGGGAACAGATACGCAGTATTTT.

The chain links TRBV14 to TRBJ2-1; 8 bases are shared with TRBD2. Germline V gene sequence: CDR1 SGHDN, CDR2 FVKESK. Trimming at V came to 4 bases and at J to 10 bases, leaving 15 bases not matched to a gene. The CDR3 sequence is 16 residues long. As DNA, the CDR3 is TGTGCCAGCAGCCTACAGACTAGCCGGACGGGGGGGGAGCAGTTCTTC. Residues: CASSLQTSRTGGEQFF. The full variable domain, in which reference TRBV14 and TRBJ2-1 provide the parts outside the CDR3, is EAGVTQFPSHSVIEKGQTVTLRCDPISGHDNLYWYRRVMGKEIKFLLHFVKESKQDESGMPNNRFLAERTGGTYSTLKVQPAELEDSGVYFCASSLQTSRTGGEQFFGPGTRLTVL.

This chain joins TRBV5-4 and TRBJ2-2; 8 bases agree with TRBD1. Germline V gives CDR1 SGHNT, CDR2 YYREEE (reference sequence). The length of the CDR3 is 16 residues. Losses at the gene ends were 4 bases for V and 5 bases for J; bases not matched to a gene: 10. In DNA form, the CDR3 reads TGTGCCAGCAGCACGCCTGGACAGGGAAGGACCGGGGAGCTGTTTTTT. Its translation is CASSTPGQGRTGELFF.

By sample share, this clone is medium-sized. This chain connects TRBV4-1 to TRBJ2-3; 7 positions agree with TRBD1. Germline CDR1 reads MGHRA; CDR2 reads YSYEKL. The length of the CDR3 is 17 residues. The V gene end was trimmed by 0 bases and the J gene end by 8 bases; junction bases not matched to a gene: 14. The CDR3 protein is CASSQERTKGAHGTQYF. CDR3 coding DNA: TGCGCCAGCAGCCAAGAAAGGACCAAGGGGGCGCATGGTACGCAGTATTTT.

The V call is TRBV29-1, the J call TRBJ2-7; 8 nucleotides agree with TRBD1. There are 13 residues in the CDR3. Trimming removed 7 bases from V and 1 base from J; junction bases left unmatched: 6. In germline, CDR1 is SQVTM, CDR2 ANQGSEA. CDR3 DNA: TGCAGCGCCGGACAGGGACAGTCCTACGAGCAGTACTTC. This sequence encodes CSAGQGQSYEQYF.

The J gene is TRBJ1-3, the V gene TRBV7-9; D is uncertain. The germline gives CDR1 SEHNR, CDR2 FQNEAQ (reference sequence). Trimming removed 6 bases at V and 3 bases at J, with 12 bases between. The CDR3 spans 14 residues. Here the CDR3 DNA reads TGTGCCAGCAGAGCTAGAGGGTTTGGAAACACCATATATTTT. This sequence encodes CASRARGFGNTIYF.

This clone came up a few times. The V call is TRBV29-1, the J call TRBJ1-2; 7 bases are shared with TRBD1. The ends lost 1 base at V and 2 bases at J; junction bases unmatched: 10. Germline V lookup: CDR1 SQVTM, CDR2 ANQGSEA. This CDR3 has 16 amino acids. In DNA, the CDR3 is TGCAGCGTTGAAGTGAGGGTCGCGGGACAGAACTATGGCTACACCTTC. Its translation: CSVEVRVAGQNYGYTF.

This clone was observed a few times. The rearrangement uses TRBV2 and TRBJ2-7; the D gene could be TRBD1 or TRBD2 (5 bases each). The V gene lost 8 bases and the J gene lost 9 bases, with 11 bases spanning the gap. In germline, CDR1 is SNHLY, CDR2 FYNNEI. This CDR3 is 10 amino acids long. The CDR3 here is CASFRGVQYF. The DNA of the CDR3 is TGTGCCAGCTTCCGGGGCGTGCAGTACTTC.

The chain is built from TRBV5-6 and TRBJ2-7; maybe TRBD2 (5 bases). Germline V CDR1 and CDR2: SGHDT, YYEEEE. Trimming stripped 4 bases from V and 7 bases from J, with 15 bases between. The CDR3 spans 13 residues. The CDR3 DNA reads as TGTGCCAGCAGCCCGTTCGGGTGGGAGGAGCAGTACTTC. Its translation: CASSPFGWEEQYF.

This clone came up a few times. This chain joins TRBV18 and TRBJ1-1; possibly TRBD1 for D (6 bases). With 0 bases removed from V and 10 bases from J, the gap between germline ends came to 12 bases. The CDR3 length is 13 residues. CDR1 and CDR2 (germline): KGHSH, LQKENI. The CDR3 sequence: CASSPPDRWGAFF. The DNA for the CDR3 is TGTGCCAGCTCACCACCGGACAGATGGGGAGCTTTCTTT.

V gene TRBV9 combines with J gene TRBJ2-5, with TRBD2 matching 7 bases. V lost 0 bases and J lost 4; bases outside the gene matches: 9. The CDR3 has 16 amino acids. Germline assignment: CDR1 SGDLS and CDR2 YYNGEE. CDR3 sequence (DNA): TGTGCCAGCAGCGTAGGGGGCTCAGGGAGGGCAGAGACCCAGTACTTC. Protein: CASSVGGSGRAETQYF. Looking up the rest from reference TRBV9 and TRBJ2-5 gives the full variable domain: DSGVTQTPKHLITATGQRVTLRCSPRSGDLSVYWYQQSLDQGLQFLIQYYNGEERAKGNILERFSAQQFPDLHSELNLSSLELGDSALYFCASSVGGSGRAETQYFGPGTRLLVL.

The table lists this clone with many counts. CDR3 DNA: TGTGCCACCTGTCTAGGAGGGGACGGCGAGCAGTACTTC. Protein product: CATCLGGDGEQYF. V is TRBV6-5 and J is TRBJ2-7; a weak D match, TRBD2 (6 bases). Germline V CDR1 and CDR2: MNHEY, SVGAGI. The V and J ends lost 10 bases and 6 bases respectively, with 19 bases between them. The CDR3 is 13 amino acids.

This clone appeared a few times. The chain has TRBV14 and TRBJ1-3; tentative D call: TRBD1 (5 bases). The V and J ends lost 2 bases and 3 bases respectively, with 11 bases between them. The V gene's germline CDR1 is SGHDN and CDR2 FVKESK. This CDR3 spans 15 amino acids. The chain's CDR3 is CASSQPGNNGNTIYF. CDR3 nucleotide sequence: TGTGCCAGCAGCCAACCAGGGAACAATGGAAACACCATATATTTT.